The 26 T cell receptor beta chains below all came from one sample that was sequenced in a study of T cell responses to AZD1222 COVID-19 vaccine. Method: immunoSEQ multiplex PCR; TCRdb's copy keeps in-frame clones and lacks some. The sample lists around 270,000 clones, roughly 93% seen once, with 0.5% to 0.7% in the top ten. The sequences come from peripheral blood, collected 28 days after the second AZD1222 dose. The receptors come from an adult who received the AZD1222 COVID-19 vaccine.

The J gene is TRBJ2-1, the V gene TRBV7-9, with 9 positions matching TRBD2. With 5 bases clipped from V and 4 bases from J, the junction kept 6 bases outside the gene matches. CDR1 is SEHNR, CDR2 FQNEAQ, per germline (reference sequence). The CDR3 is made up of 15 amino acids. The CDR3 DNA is TGTGCCAGCAGCGCTACTAGCGGGCGGTACAATGAGCAGTTCTTC. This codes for CASSATSGRYNEQFF. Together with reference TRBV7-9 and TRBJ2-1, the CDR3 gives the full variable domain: DTGVSQNPRHKITKRGQNVTFRCDPISEHNRLYWYRQTLGQGPEFLTYFQNEAQLEKSRLLSDRFSAERPKGSFSTLEIQRTEQGDSAMYLCASSATSGRYNEQFFGPGTRLTVL.

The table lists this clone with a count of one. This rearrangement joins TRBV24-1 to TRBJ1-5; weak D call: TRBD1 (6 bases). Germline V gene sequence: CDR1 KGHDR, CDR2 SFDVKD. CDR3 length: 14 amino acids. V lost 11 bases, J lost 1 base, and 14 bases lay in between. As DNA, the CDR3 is TGTGCCAGCCGGTGGAGGGGGAGCAATCAGCCCCAGCATTTT. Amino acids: CASRWRGSNQPQHF.

The DNA of the CDR3 is TGTGCCAGCAGTCCCGGGACAGTCAATCAGCCCCAGCATTTT. Translated, it gives CASSPGTVNQPQHF. The chain carries TRBV28 and TRBJ1-5; 7 bases map to TRBD1. The CDR3 covers 14 residues. CDR1 and CDR2 from the germline V gene are MDHEN and SYDVKM. Trimming took 5 bases from V and 3 from J; bases not matched to a gene: 4.

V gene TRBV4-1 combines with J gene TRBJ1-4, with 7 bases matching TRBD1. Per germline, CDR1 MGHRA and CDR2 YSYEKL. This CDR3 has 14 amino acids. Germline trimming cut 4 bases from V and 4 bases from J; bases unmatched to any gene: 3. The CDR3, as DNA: TGCGCCAGCAGCCCGGACAGGTTTAATGAAAAACTGTTTTTT. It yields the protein CASSPDRFNEKLFF.

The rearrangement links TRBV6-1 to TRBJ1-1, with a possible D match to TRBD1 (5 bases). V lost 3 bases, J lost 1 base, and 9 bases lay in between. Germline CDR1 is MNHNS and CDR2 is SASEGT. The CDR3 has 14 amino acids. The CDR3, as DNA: TGTGCCAGCAGTGATTCTAGGGGGAACACTGAAGCTTTCTTT. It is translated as CASSDSRGNTEAFF.

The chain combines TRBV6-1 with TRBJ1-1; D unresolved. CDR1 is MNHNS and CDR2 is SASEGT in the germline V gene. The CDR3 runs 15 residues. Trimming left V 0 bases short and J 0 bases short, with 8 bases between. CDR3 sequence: CASSEASGMNTEAFF. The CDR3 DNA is TGTGCCAGCAGTGAAGCCAGCGGGATGAACACTGAAGCTTTCTTT.

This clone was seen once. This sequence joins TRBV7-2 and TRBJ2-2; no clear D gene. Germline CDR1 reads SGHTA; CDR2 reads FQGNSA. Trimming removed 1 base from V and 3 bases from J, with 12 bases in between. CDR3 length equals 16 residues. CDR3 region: CASSLVPPADTGELFF. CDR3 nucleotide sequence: TGTGCCAGCAGCTTAGTACCACCCGCTGACACCGGGGAGCTGTTTTTT. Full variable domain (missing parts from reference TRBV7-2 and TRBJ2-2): GAGVSQSPSNKVTEKGKDVELRCDPISGHTALYWYRQSLGQGLEFLIYFQGNSAPDKSGLPSDRFSAERTGGSVSTLTIQRTQQEDSAVYLCASSLVPPADTGELFFGEGSRLTVL.

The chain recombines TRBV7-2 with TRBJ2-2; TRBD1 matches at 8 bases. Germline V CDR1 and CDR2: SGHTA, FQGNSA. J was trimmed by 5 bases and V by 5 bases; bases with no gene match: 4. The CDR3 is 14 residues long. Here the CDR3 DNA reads TGTGCCAGCAGCCGGGACAGGTGGACCGGGGAGCTGTTTTTT. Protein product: CASSRDRWTGELFF.

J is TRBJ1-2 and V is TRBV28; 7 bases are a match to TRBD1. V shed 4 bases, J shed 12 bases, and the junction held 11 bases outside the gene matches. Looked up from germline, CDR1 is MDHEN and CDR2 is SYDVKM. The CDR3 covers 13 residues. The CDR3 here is CASSSPPTGQDTF. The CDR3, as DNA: TGTGCCAGCAGTTCCCCACCGACAGGGCAGGACACCTTC.

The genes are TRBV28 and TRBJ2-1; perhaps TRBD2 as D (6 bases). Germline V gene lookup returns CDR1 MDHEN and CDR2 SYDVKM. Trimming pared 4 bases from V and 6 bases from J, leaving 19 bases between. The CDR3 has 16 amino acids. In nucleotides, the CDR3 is TGTGCCAGCAGTTACCCCCGGGGGAGTGGAGGCAATGAGCAGTTCTTC. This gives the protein CASSYPRGSGGNEQFF.

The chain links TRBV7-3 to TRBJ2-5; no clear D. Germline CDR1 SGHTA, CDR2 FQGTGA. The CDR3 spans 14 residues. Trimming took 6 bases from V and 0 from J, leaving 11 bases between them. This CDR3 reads CASSSPSHQETQYF. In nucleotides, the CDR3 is TGTGCCAGCAGTTCGCCTAGTCACCAAGAGACCCAGTACTTC.

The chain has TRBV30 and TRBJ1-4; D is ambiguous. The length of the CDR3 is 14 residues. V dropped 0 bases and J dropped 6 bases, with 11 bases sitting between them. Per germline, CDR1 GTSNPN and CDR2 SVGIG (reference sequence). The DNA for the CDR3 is TGTGCCTGGAGTGTTGAGTCGAGGGATGAAAAACTGTTTTTT. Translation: CAWSVESRDEKLFF.

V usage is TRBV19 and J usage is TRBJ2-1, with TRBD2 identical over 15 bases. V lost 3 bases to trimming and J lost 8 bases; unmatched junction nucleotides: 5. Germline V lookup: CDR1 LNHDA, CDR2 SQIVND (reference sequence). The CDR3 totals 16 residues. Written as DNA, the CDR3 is TGTGCCAGTAGTATTAGGGGGACTAGCGGGAGGCATGAGCAGTTCTTC. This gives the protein CASSIRGTSGRHEQFF. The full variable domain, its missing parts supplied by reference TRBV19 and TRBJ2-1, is DGGITQSPKYLFRKEGQNVTLSCEQNLNHDAMYWYRQDPGQGLRLIYYSQIVNDFQKGDIAEGYSVSREKKESFPLTVTSAQKNPTAFYLCASSIRGTSGRHEQFFGPGTRLTVL.

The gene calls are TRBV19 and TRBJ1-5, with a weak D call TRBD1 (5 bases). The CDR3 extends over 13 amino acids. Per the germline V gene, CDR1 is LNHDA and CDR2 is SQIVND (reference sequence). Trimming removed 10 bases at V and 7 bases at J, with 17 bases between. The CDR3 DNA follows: TGTGCCACCCACAGCGGGGGTTGGCAGCCCCAGCATTTT. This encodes CATHSGGWQPQHF.

The CDR3 DNA reads as TGTGCCAGTAGGTTTATAGCGGGAGAGAATGAGCAGTTCTTC. Its protein product is CASRFIAGENEQFF. The V and J genes are TRBV19 and TRBJ2-1, with 9 bases identical to TRBD2. Unmatched junction bases numbered 7, after V lost 6 bases and J lost 7 bases. CDR1 and CDR2 from the germline V gene are LNHDA and SQIVND (reference sequence). CDR3 length: 14 residues.

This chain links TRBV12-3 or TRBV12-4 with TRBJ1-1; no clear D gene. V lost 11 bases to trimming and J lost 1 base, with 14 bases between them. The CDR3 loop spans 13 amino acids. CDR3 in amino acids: CASWGAQNTEAFF. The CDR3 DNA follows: TGTGCCTCGTGGGGAGCCCAGAACACTGAAGCTTTCTTT.

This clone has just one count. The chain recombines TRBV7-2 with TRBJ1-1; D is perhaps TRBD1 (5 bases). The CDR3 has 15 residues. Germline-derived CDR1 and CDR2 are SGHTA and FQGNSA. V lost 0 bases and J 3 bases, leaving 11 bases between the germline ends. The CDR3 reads CASSLAPGGYTEAFF. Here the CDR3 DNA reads TGTGCCAGCAGCTTAGCCCCCGGGGGATACACTGAAGCTTTCTTT. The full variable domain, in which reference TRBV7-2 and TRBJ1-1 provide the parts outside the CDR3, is GAGVSQSPSNKVTEKGKDVELRCDPISGHTALYWYRQSLGQGLEFLIYFQGNSAPDKSGLPSDRFSAERTGGSVSTLTIQRTQQEDSAVYLCASSLAPGGYTEAFFGQGTRLTVV.

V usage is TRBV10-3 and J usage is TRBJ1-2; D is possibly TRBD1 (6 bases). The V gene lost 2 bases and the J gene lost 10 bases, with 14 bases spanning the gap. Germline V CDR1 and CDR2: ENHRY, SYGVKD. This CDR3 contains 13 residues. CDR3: CAISEEGERLYTF. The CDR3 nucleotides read TGTGCCATCAGTGAGGAGGGGGAGAGGCTCTACACCTTC.

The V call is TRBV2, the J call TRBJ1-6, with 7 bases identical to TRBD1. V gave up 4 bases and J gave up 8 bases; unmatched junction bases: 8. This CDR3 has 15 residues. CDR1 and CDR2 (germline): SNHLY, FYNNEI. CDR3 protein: CASSVSGQLYSPLHF. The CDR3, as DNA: TGTGCCAGCAGTGTATCGGGACAGCTCTATTCACCCCTCCACTTT.

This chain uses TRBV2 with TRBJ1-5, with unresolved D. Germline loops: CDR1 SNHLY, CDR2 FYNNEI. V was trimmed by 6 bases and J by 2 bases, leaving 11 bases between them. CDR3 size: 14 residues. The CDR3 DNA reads TGTGCCAGCAGCGCCCTTGGTGGCAATCAGCCCCAGCATTTT. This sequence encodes CASSALGGNQPQHF.

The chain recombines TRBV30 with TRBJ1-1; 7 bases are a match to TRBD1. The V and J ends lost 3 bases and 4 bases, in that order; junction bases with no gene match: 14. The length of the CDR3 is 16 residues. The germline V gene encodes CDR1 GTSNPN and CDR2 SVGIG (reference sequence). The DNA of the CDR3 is TGTGCCTGGAGAGATCATTATGACAGGGAGGTCACTGAAGCTTTCTTT. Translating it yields CAWRDHYDREVTEAFF. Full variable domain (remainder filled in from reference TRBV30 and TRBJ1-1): SQTIHQWPATLVQPVGSPLSLECTVEGTSNPNLYWYRQAAGRGLQLLFYSVGIGQISSEVPQNLSASRPQDRQFILSSKKLLLSDSGFYLCAWRDHYDREVTEAFFGQGTRLTVV.

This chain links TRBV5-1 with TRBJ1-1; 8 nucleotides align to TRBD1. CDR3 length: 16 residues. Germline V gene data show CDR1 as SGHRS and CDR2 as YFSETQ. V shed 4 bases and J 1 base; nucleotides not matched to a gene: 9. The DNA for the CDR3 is TGCGCCAGCAGCCCCACAGGGGGAGTCAGGAACACTGAAGCTTTCTTT. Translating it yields CASSPTGGVRNTEAFF.

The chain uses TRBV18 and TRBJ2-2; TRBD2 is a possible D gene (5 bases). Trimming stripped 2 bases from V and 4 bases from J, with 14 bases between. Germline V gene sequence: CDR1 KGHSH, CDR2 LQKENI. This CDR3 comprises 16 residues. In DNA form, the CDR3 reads TGTGCCAGCTCACCATATGCTAGCTCGGTCACCGGGGAGCTGTTTTTT. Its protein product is CASSPYASSVTGELFF.

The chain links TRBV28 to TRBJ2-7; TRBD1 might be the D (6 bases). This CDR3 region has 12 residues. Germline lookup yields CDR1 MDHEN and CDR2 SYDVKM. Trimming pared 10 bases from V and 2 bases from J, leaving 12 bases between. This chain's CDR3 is CATQDSPYEQYF. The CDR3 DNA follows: TGTGCCACCCAGGACAGTCCCTACGAGCAGTACTTC.

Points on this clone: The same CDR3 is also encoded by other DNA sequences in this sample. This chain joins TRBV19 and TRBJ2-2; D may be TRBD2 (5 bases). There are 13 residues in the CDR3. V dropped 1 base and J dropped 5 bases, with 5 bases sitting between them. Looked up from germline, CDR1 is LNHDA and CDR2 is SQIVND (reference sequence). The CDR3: CASSIGGTGELFF. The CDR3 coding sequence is TGTGCCAGTAGTATAGGAGGGACCGGGGAGCTGTTTTTT.

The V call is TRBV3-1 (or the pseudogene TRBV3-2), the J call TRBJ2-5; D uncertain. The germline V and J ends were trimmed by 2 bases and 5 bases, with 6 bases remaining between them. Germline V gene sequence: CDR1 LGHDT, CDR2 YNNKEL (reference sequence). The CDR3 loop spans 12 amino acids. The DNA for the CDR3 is TGTGCCAGCAGCCAACTTGGGGAGACCCAGTACTTC. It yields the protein CASSQLGETQYF.